This T cell receptor (beta chain) was captured by sequencing in a study of a mutant IDH1 vaccine in newly diagnosed glioma. V lost 4 bases, J lost 4 bases, and 11 bases lay in between. In germline, CDR1 is WSHSY, CDR2 SAAADI. This CDR3 is 14 amino acids long. Profiled with immunoSEQ multiplex PCR; TCRdb holds only in-frame clones, not every one. Altogether about 44,000 clones are present, 85% to 95% being singletons, with the ten largest covering less than 5%. Specified time point: week 23, last vaccination. Each dose of the vaccine consisted of 300 ug of mutant IDH1 20-mer peptide, with topical imiquimod. Study-wide results and limits: Pseudoprogression showed no apparent link to changes in top peripheral T cell clonotypes.

In regard to this clone: Its specificity is not known.

The V call is TRBV10-2, the J call TRBJ1-5; D perhaps matches TRBD1 (5 bases). This receptor was identified in a man in his fifties or sixties with glioma. The sample consisted of PBMCs, taken from a glioma patient whose treatment included an IDH1 peptide vaccine. CDR3 in DNA: TGCGCCAGCAGTGGGAGTGGGGGGAATCAGCCCCAGCATTTT. It codes for CASSGSGGNQPQHF.